A selection of T cell receptor beta chains follows, all from one sample in a study of T cell responses to AZD1222 COVID-19 vaccine. The data were produced by immunoSEQ multiplex PCR, yet TCRdb's version contains in-frame clones alone and is incomplete. The sample holds approximately 160,000 clones, 93% seen once. The material sequenced was peripheral blood, taken on day 0 of AZD1222 vaccination. These receptors were taken from an adult in good health. The CDR3 runs from the conserved cysteine through the conserved F or W. D genes are given only for firm matches. The size field is filled for only some rows; it gives once, few, many or a size class.

v_call	j_call	clone_size	d_call	cdr3_length	cdr3_nt	cdr3_aa
TRBV6-5	TRBJ1-2	.	TRBD1	13	TGTGCCAGCAGATTCGGACAGGAGTATGGCTACACCTTC	CASRFGQEYGYTF
TRBV21-1	TRBJ2-6	.	.	17	TGTGCCAGCAGCACGGACAGGGGTCGTTCTGGGGCCAACGTCCTGACTTTC	CASSTDRGRSGANVLTF
TRBV9	TRBJ1-1	few	.	14	TGTGCCAGCAGCGTAACAGTCATGAACACTGAAGCTTTCTTT	CASSVTVMNTEAFF
TRBV7-9	TRBJ1-2	.	.	11	TGTTCCCATCTCCTTTTGTTCGGCTACACCTTC	CSHLLLFGYTF
TRBV27	TRBJ1-2	once	.	15	TGTGCCAGCAGTTTATCGTCGGTGGGGATCTATGGCTACACCTTC	CASSLSSVGIYGYTF
TRBV4-3	TRBJ2-1	.	.	17	TGCGCCAGCAGCCAAGATACCTGGGGATACTCCTACAATGAGCAGTTCTTC	CASSQDTWGYSYNEQFF
TRBV5-4	TRBJ1-2	.	.	14	TGTGCCAGCACCGCCAGGGCAGAAACCTATGGCTACACCTTC	CASTARAETYGYTF
TRBV19	TRBJ1-3	.	.	14	TGTGCCAGTAGTATAGTACAGGCTGGAAACACCATATATTTT	CASSIVQAGNTIYF
TRBV6-5	TRBJ1-5	.	.	13	TGTGCCAGCAGTTACTCCTACAGTCAGCCCCAGCATTTT	CASSYSYSQPQHF
TRBV9	TRBJ1-2	once	.	15	TGTGCCAGCAGCGTAGGGCGGGGACCGATGTATGGCTACACCTTC	CASSVGRGPMYGYTF
TRBV11-2	TRBJ2-3	.	TRBD2	15	TGTGCCAGCAGCCTAGCGGGGGGCATCAGGGATACGCAGTATTTT	CASSLAGGIRDTQYF
TRBV30	TRBJ1-6	once	TRBD1	15	TGTGCCTGGAGGGACAGGGCCTCCTATAATTCACCCCTCCACTTT	CAWRDRASYNSPLHF
TRBV18	TRBJ1-1	.	.	12	TGTGCCAGCTCTCAGACGGGTTCTGAAGCTTTCTTT	CASSQTGSEAFF
TRBV10-3	TRBJ1-6	.	.	13	TGTGCCATCAGCATGGAATATAATTCACCCCTCCACTTT	CAISMEYNSPLHF
TRBV3-1/TRBV3-2	TRBJ1-1	.	.	13	TGTGCCAGCAGCCAAGACGGGGTCACTGAAGCTTTCTTT	CASSQDGVTEAFF
TRBV30	TRBJ1-3	.	.	12	TGTGCCTGGGCGACAGGAGGAAACACCATATATTTT	CAWATGGNTIYF